These 29 T cell receptor beta chains share one sample of origin, sequenced in a study of blood T cells in healthy people across ages. Then a second PCR, running about 7 to 11 cycles, was carried out with a sample-barcoded 5' primer and a J-beta primer mix. TCRdb re-called the 5' RACE reads with MiXCR, one entry per CDR3 protein. The data contain fewer than 600,000 distinct CDR3 sequences, roughly a quarter of them singletons. These same data were also listed under a study on T cells of mothers and their children.

Sequenced material: blood. The receptors here all came from a boy younger than 10 in good health.

This clonotype occurred a few times. The chain joins TRBV7-9 to TRBJ1-2; tentative D call: TRBD1 (6 bases). Per the germline V gene, CDR1 is SEHNR and CDR2 is FQNEAQ (reference sequence). CDR3 length equals 14 residues. Trimming shortened V by 5 bases and J by 2 bases, and 12 bases separated the two germline ends. The CDR3, as DNA: TGTGCCAGCAGCCCACTGGACAGCAACTATGGCTACACCTTC. It is translated as CASSPLDSNYGYTF. The whole variable domain, filled in from reference TRBV7-9 and TRBJ1-2, reads DTGVSQNPRHKITKRGQNVTFRCDPISEHNRLYWYRQTLGQGPEFLTYFQNEAQLEKSRLLSDRFSAERPKGSFSTLEIQRTEQGDSAMYLCASSPLDSNYGYTFGSGTRLTVV.

The chain has TRBV12-5 and TRBJ1-4, with D tentatively TRBD1 (6 bases). Germline lookup yields CDR1 LGHNT and CDR2 FRNRAP. V was shortened by 2 bases and J by 5 bases, with 12 bases between the two germline ends. This CDR3 is 15 amino acids long. The CDR3 sequence is CASGLWGGENEKLFF. CDR3 DNA: TGTGCTAGTGGTTTGTGGGGGGGCGAGAATGAAAAACTGTTTTTT.

This chain connects TRBV7-9 to TRBJ1-2; 8 nucleotides match TRBD1. The junction had 4 bases not matched to a gene; V was cut back by 1 base and J by 6 bases. Germline CDR1 SEHNR, CDR2 FQNEAQ (reference sequence). CDR3 length equals 14 residues. DNA for the CDR3: TGTGCCAGCAGCTTAGGGGCAGGGGGCCATGGCTACACCTTC. This codes for CASSLGAGGHGYTF.

This clonotype has only a few counts. The gene calls are TRBV20-1 and TRBJ1-2; D is unresolved. Germline CDR1 and CDR2: DFQATT and SNEGSKA (reference sequence). Trimming stripped 2 bases from V and 2 bases from J, with 6 bases between. CDR3 length: 12 residues. The CDR3 sequence is CSARQQNYGYTF. CDR3 nucleotide sequence: TGCAGTGCTAGACAACAGAACTATGGCTACACCTTC.

This clonotype has only a few counts. This chain joins TRBV11-2 and TRBJ2-4; a possible D gene is TRBD1 (6 bases). The CDR3 loop spans 17 amino acids. Trimming removed 1 base from V and 9 bases from J, with 22 bases in between. Germline CDR1 reads SGHAT; CDR2 reads FQNNGV. The CDR3 DNA reads TGTGCCAGCAGCTTAGGACGAGGGGGAGAGACCAAAGGCATTCAGTACTTC. It translates to CASSLGRGGETKGIQYF.

In DNA form, the CDR3 reads TGTGCCAGCTCACGGCGGAGCTCCTACAATGAGCAGTTCTTC. Translated: CASSRRSSYNEQFF. V gene TRBV18 combines with J gene TRBJ2-1; D uncertain. Looked up from germline, CDR1 is KGHSH and CDR2 is LQKENI. V was pared by 4 bases and J by 0 bases, with 7 bases between. This CDR3 region has 14 residues.

This chain connects TRBV18 to TRBJ2-3; D tentatively reads TRBD1 or TRBD2 (5 bases each). Per germline, CDR1 KGHSH and CDR2 LQKENI. The CDR3 runs to 14 residues. Deletions cut 6 bases from V and 2 bases from J, with 12 bases between. As DNA, the CDR3 is TGTGCCAGCTCTCATTGGGACGACACAGATACGCAGTATTTT. Amino acid sequence: CASSHWDDTDTQYF.

The rearrangement links TRBV29-1 to TRBJ1-2; no definite D call. CDR1 and CDR2 from the germline V gene are SQVTM and ANQGSEA. The CDR3 covers 13 residues. V was cut by 4 bases and J by 8 bases, with 17 bases left in between. CDR3 nucleotide sequence: TGCAGCGTTGCGCAGCAGGCAAGTTACGGCTACACCTTC. It encodes CSVAQQASYGYTF. Supplemented by reference TRBV29-1 and TRBJ1-2, the full variable domain reads SAVISQKPSRDICQRGTSLTIQCQVDSQVTMMFWYRQQPGQSLTLIATANQGSEATYESGFVIDKFPISRPNLTFSTLTVSNMSPEDSSIYLCSVAQQASYGYTFGSGTRLTVV.

This clonotype came up a few times. The rearrangement joins TRBV29-1 to TRBJ2-2; 7 bases align to TRBD2. This CDR3 has 16 residues. After removal of 1 base from V and 5 bases from J, the junction contained 10 bases not matched to a gene. The V gene's germline CDR1 is SQVTM and CDR2 ANQGSEA. The CDR3 reads CSVEGGKRSGTGELFF. Written as DNA, the CDR3 is TGCAGCGTTGAAGGGGGGAAGCGTAGCGGGACCGGGGAGCTGTTTTTT.

The V call is TRBV29-1, the J call TRBJ1-2; 8 bases are shared with TRBD1. The CDR3 is 12 amino acids. Germline V gives CDR1 SQVTM, CDR2 ANQGSEA. The ends lost 8 bases at V and 5 bases at J; junction bases unmatched: 7. CDR3 nucleotide sequence: TGCAGCATGAGACAGGGGCGGTATGGCTACACCTTC. It codes for CSMRQGRYGYTF.

In this sample, this clonotype turned up once. V is TRBV12-3 or TRBV12-4 and J is TRBJ1-2, with TRBD1 identical over 7 bases. The CDR3 consists of 16 residues. Trimming cost V 5 bases and J 6 bases; bases outside gene matches: 15. The DNA for the CDR3 is TGTGCCAGCAGTCAAACCTCGACAGGGATGTTCGATGGCTACACCTTC. Translated: CASSQTSTGMFDGYTF.

The rearrangement links TRBV12-3 or TRBV12-4 to TRBJ2-3; no definite D call. Trimming removed 6 bases at V and 0 bases at J, with 13 bases between. The CDR3 runs to 15 residues. CDR3: CASSSRLPSTDTQYF. The CDR3 region has the DNA TGTGCCAGCAGCTCACGGCTACCCAGCACAGATACGCAGTATTTT.

This chain connects TRBV7-2 to TRBJ2-3; D is possibly TRBD1 or TRBD2 (6 bases each). The CDR3 is 15 residues long. Germline loops: CDR1 SGHTA, CDR2 FQGNSA. With 6 bases removed from V and 6 bases from J, the gap between germline ends came to 19 bases. The CDR3 region is CASSPNGGAGDTQYF. The CDR3 nucleotides read TGTGCCAGCAGTCCAAACGGGGGCGCAGGGGATACGCAGTATTTT.

Note on this clonotype: Just one base apart from a much larger clone, this may be a read error. The chain recombines TRBV28 with TRBJ2-6; the D is unclear. This CDR3 region has 14 residues. Germline V gene data show CDR1 as MDHEN and CDR2 as SYDVKM. V lost 4 bases and J 0 bases, leaving 4 bases between the germline ends. CDR3 DNA sequence: TGTGCCAGCAGTTGGAGCTCTGGGGCCAACGTCCTGACTTTC. It codes for CASSWSSGANVLTF. The variable domain in full, completed from reference TRBV28 and TRBJ2-6, reads DVKVTQSSRYLVKRTGEKVFLECVQDMDHENMFWYRQDPGLGLRLIYFSYDVKMKEKGDIPEGYSVSREKKERFSLILESASTNQTSMYLCASSWSSGANVLTFGAGSRLTVL.

This clonotype was counted once. The CDR3 DNA is TGCAGCGTGGCGGCCGGAACTAATGAAAAACTGTTTTTT. Translation: CSVAAGTNEKLFF. The rearrangement uses TRBV29-1 and TRBJ1-4, with unresolved D. V gave up 6 bases and J gave up 1 base, with 9 bases separating them. This CDR3 spans 13 amino acids. Germline CDR1 reads SQVTM; CDR2 reads ANQGSEA.

In this sample, this clonotype turned up a few times. An end of the junction differs from the germline gene, which may be a read error. This sequence joins TRBV10-3 and TRBJ1-4; tentatively, D is TRBD1 (5 bases). From germline, CDR1 is ENHRY and CDR2 SYGVKD. This CDR3 region has 15 residues. CDR3 DNA: TGTGCCATCAGTGAGTCTAGGGGAACTAATGAAAGACTGTTTTTT. Translation: CAISESRGTNERLFF.

V is TRBV3-1 and J is TRBJ2-5; tentatively, D is TRBD2 (5 bases). The J call is in doubt because the DNA end fits TRBJ2-1 better. Germline V CDR1 and CDR2: LGHDT, YNNKEL (reference sequence). CDR3 length equals 12 residues. The CDR3 is CASSQDYAGQFF. In DNA form, the CDR3 reads TGTGCCAGCAGCCAAGATTACGCGGGGCAGTTCTTC.

This clonotype was seen only once. The chain is built from TRBV28 and TRBJ2-3; D is perhaps TRBD1 or TRBD2 (5 bases each). V lost 3 bases, J lost 6 bases, and 10 bases lay in between. The CDR3 is 13 amino acids. Germline V gene lookup returns CDR1 MDHEN and CDR2 SYDVKM. The CDR3: CASSLMGDDTQYF. CDR3 DNA: TGTGCCAGCAGTTTGATGGGGGATGATACGCAGTATTTT.

In DNA form, the CDR3 reads TGCGCCAGCAGCTTGATGACTAGCAGGGGAAACAATGAGCAGTTCTTC. It specifies CASSLMTSRGNNEQFF. The chain has TRBV5-1 and TRBJ2-1; possibly TRBD2 for D (7 bases). The CDR3 is 16 residues long. With 1 base removed from V and 5 bases from J, the gap between germline ends came to 16 bases. The germline V gene encodes CDR1 SGHRS and CDR2 YFSETQ.

The genes are TRBV6-1 and TRBJ1-1, with TRBD1 identical over 7 bases. Germline trimming cut 7 bases from V and 1 base from J; bases unmatched to any gene: 9. Germline loops: CDR1 MNHNS, CDR2 SASEGT. The CDR3 is made up of 15 amino acids. This chain's CDR3 is CASTDSTGANTEAFF. In nucleotides, the CDR3 is TGTGCCAGCACCGACTCAACAGGGGCGAACACTGAAGCTTTCTTT.

CDR3 nucleotides: TGTGCCAGCAGTTTCCGACTAAATAGCGATACGCAGTATTTT. Translation gives CASSFRLNSDTQYF. The chain uses TRBV6-6 and TRBJ2-3; possible D gene TRBD2, 5 bases. V was clipped by 4 bases and J by 6 bases, with 14 bases between them. The CDR3 runs 14 residues. The V gene's germline CDR1 is MNHNY and CDR2 SVGAGI (reference sequence).

This clonotype was observed a few times. V is TRBV10-3 and J is TRBJ2-2; 8 bases are shared with TRBD1. CDR1 is ENHRY, CDR2 SYGVKD, per germline. The CDR3 loop spans 17 amino acids. Germline trimming cut 3 bases from V and 1 base from J; bases unmatched to any gene: 7. CDR3 sequence (DNA): TGTGCCATCAGTGATCGGGCAGGGGGCATGAACACCGGGGAGCTGTTTTTT. Translating gives CAISDRAGGMNTGELFF.

This clonotype was counted only a few times. The V and J genes are TRBV10-2 and TRBJ2-3, with D possibly TRBD1 on 5 matching bases. V lost 7 bases, J lost 2 bases, and 16 bases lay in between. Per the germline V gene, CDR1 is WSHSY and CDR2 is SAAADI. The CDR3 spans 15 residues. The CDR3: CASKGAHLLTDTQYF. As DNA, the CDR3 is TGCGCCAGCAAAGGGGCACACCTACTCACAGATACGCAGTATTTT.

The chain uses TRBV28 and TRBJ2-1; 7 bases line up with TRBD1. V dropped 7 bases and J dropped 0; count of bases not matched to a gene: 12. The CDR3 loop spans 17 amino acids. Germline V gene lookup returns CDR1 MDHEN and CDR2 SYDVKM. As DNA, the CDR3 is TGTGCCAGCATCGCTTTACAGGGGTCGCTCTCCTACAATGAGCAGTTCTTC. This encodes CASIALQGSLSYNEQFF.

The V gene is TRBV5-1, the J gene TRBJ1-4; 12 bases are shared with TRBD1. This CDR3 comprises 16 residues. The germline CDR1 and CDR2 sequences are SGHRS and YFSETQ. With 2 bases clipped from V and 5 bases from J, the junction kept 4 bases outside the gene matches. The DNA of the CDR3 is TGCGCCAGCAGCTTCGGGACAGGGGGCTCAAATGAAAAACTGTTTTTT. Amino acids: CASSFGTGGSNEKLFF. Based on the CDR3 plus reference TRBV5-1 and TRBJ1-4, the full variable domain is KAGVTQTPRYLIKTRGQQVTLSCSPISGHRSVSWYQQTPGQGLQFLFEYFSETQRNKGNFPGRFSGRQFSNSRSEMNVSTLELGDSALYLCASSFGTGGSNEKLFFGSGTQLSVL.

This clonotype has more than one count but fewer than ten. The CDR3 is CAISSGAGTEAFF. The CDR3 nucleotides are TGTGCCATCAGTTCAGGGGCAGGGACTGAAGCTTTCTTT. The chain carries TRBV10-3 and TRBJ1-1, with a weak D call TRBD1 (6 bases). Trimming took off 5 bases at V and 5 bases at J, with 12 bases between the two ends. The CDR3 length is 13 residues. CDR1 is ENHRY, CDR2 SYGVKD, per germline.

V usage is TRBV20-1 and J usage is TRBJ2-7, with D tentatively TRBD1 (6 bases). V was clipped by 5 bases and J by 3 bases, with 14 bases between them. The V gene's germline CDR1 is DFQATT and CDR2 SNEGSKA (reference sequence). The CDR3 sequence is 13 residues long. DNA for the CDR3: TGCAGTGCTTACGACAGGCTAAACTACGAGCAGTACTTC. Amino acid sequence: CSAYDRLNYEQYF.

This CDR3 reads CASSNSSGNTIYF. The DNA of the CDR3 is TGTGCCAGCAGTAACAGCTCTGGAAACACCATATATTTT. The chain recombines TRBV7-8 with TRBJ1-3; D not certain. Germline CDR1 reads SGHVS; CDR2 reads FQNEAQ. The CDR3 has 13 residues. Trimming stripped 6 bases from V and 0 bases from J, with 6 bases between.

CDR3 in DNA: TGTGCCAGCAGCTTTCTGGGTACCGGGGAGCTGTTTTTT. Protein product: CASSFLGTGELFF. The chain uses TRBV5-6 and TRBJ2-2; D gene uncertain. CDR3 size: 13 residues. From germline, CDR1 is SGHDT and CDR2 YYEEEE. The germline V and J ends were trimmed by 2 bases and 5 bases, with 7 bases remaining between them.